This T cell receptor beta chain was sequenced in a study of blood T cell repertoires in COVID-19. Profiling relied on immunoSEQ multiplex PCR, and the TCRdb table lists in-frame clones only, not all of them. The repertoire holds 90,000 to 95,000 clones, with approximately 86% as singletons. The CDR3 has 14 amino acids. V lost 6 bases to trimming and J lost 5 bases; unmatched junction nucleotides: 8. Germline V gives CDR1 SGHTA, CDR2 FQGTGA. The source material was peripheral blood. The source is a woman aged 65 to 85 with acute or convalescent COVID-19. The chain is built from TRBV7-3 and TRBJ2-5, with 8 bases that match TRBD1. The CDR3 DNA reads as TGTGCCAGCAGTCCCGACAGGGGAAGGGAGACCCAGTACTTC. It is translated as CASSPDRGRETQYF.